Shown below are 11 T cell receptor beta chains from a single sample sequenced in a study of blood T cell repertoires in COVID-19. Using immunoSEQ multiplex PCR, the repertoire was profiled, and TCRdb retains in-frame clones only, with some absent. Of about 270,000 clones listed, about 89% are singletons. The source material was peripheral blood. The receptor source for this set is a man in his forties who had recovered from COVID-19.

The chain couples TRBV5-1 to TRBJ1-5, with D possibly TRBD1 on 6 matching bases. Germline assignment: CDR1 SGHRS and CDR2 YFSETQ. CDR3 length equals 14 residues. V was clipped by 5 bases and J by 2 bases, with 11 bases between them. The DNA of the CDR3 is TGCGCCAGCAGTCCGGGGGGCGGCAATCAGCCCCAGCATTTT. Its protein is CASSPGGGNQPQHF.

The chain links TRBV7-2 to TRBJ1-4; 10 nucleotides line up with TRBD1. J gave up 5 bases and V 2 bases, and 5 bases lay outside the gene matches. Germline V CDR1 and CDR2: SGHTA, FQGNSA. The CDR3 sequence is 16 residues long. CDR3 amino acids: CASSLTPGQGNEKLFF. The DNA for the CDR3 is TGTGCCAGCAGCTTAACTCCGGGACAGGGGAATGAAAAACTGTTTTTT.

This CDR3 reads CASSATGGSGANVLTF. In DNA, the CDR3 is TGTGCCAGCAGTGCGACAGGGGGATCCGGGGCCAACGTCCTGACTTTC. This rearrangement joins TRBV6-1 to TRBJ2-6, with TRBD1 identical over 9 bases. CDR1 and CDR2 (germline): MNHNS, SASEGT. The trim removed 4 bases at V and 4 bases at J, leaving 5 bases unmatched. CDR3 length: 16 amino acids.

The gene calls are TRBV18 and TRBJ1-2, with 7 bases aligning to TRBD1. Germline V CDR1 and CDR2: KGHSH, LQKENI. J was trimmed by 8 bases and V by 4 bases; bases with no gene match: 10. CDR3 length equals 14 residues. Here the CDR3 DNA reads TGTGCCAGCTCACTAGGGACAGCAGGCGGAGGCTACACCTTC. It translates to CASSLGTAGGGYTF.

V is TRBV27 and J is TRBJ1-6; D gene ambiguous. CDR3 size: 16 residues. Germline V gene data show CDR1 as MNHEY and CDR2 as SMNVEV (reference sequence). V was cut by 4 bases and J by 5 bases, with 15 bases left in between. CDR3 sequence reads: CASSSRRLGNNSPLHF. The CDR3 nucleotides are TGTGCCAGCAGTTCCAGAAGGCTCGGGAATAATTCACCCCTCCACTTT.

V gene TRBV10-3 combines with J gene TRBJ2-3; D not resolved. V was clipped by 10 bases and J by 4 bases, with 18 bases between them. The CDR3 is 14 amino acids. Germline V gene data show CDR1 as ENHRY and CDR2 as SYGVKD. CDR3: CASKTTQRADTQYF. CDR3 coding DNA: TGTGCCAGCAAAACCACCCAAAGAGCAGATACGCAGTATTTT.

The DNA for the CDR3 is TGTGCCAGCAGCTTTGGTCCCGCGGCCCTCGGCGCAGATACGCAGTATTTT. Residues: CASSFGPAALGADTQYF. The J gene is TRBJ2-3, the V gene TRBV5-4; no definite D call. This CDR3 spans 17 amino acids. Germline V lookup: CDR1 SGHNT, CDR2 YYREEE (reference sequence). Trimming pared 2 bases from V and 4 bases from J, leaving 20 bases between.

The chain couples TRBV5-1 to TRBJ2-5; D gene ambiguous. Trimming stripped 0 bases from V and 5 bases from J, with 11 bases between. Germline V gene lookup returns CDR1 SGHRS and CDR2 YFSETQ. The CDR3 has 14 residues. The CDR3 loop is CASSLAQLSETQYF. The CDR3 DNA sequence: TGCGCCAGCAGCTTGGCACAGCTCTCGGAGACCCAGTACTTC.

J is TRBJ2-7 and V is TRBV4-3; D gene uncertain. The CDR3 contains 13 residues. The ends were cut back, 4 bases at V and 6 bases at J, with 13 bases in the middle. Germline CDR1 reads LGHNA; CDR2 reads YSLEER. For the CDR3, the DNA is TGCGCCAGCAGCCTGGAGCCCGCGACCGAGCAGTACTTC. It encodes CASSLEPATEQYF.

V usage is TRBV5-6 and J usage is TRBJ2-7, with a weak D call TRBD2 (5 bases). The CDR3 runs to 14 residues. Deletions cut 1 base from V and 3 bases from J, with 11 bases between. The germline CDR1 and CDR2 sequences are SGHDT and YYEEEE. The CDR3 nucleotides are TGTGCCAGCAGCTTGAGACTATCCCGCTACGAGCAGTACTTC. This codes for CASSLRLSRYEQYF.

V usage is TRBV27 and J usage is TRBJ2-4; 7 bases line up with TRBD1. The CDR3 contains 18 residues. Germline V lookup: CDR1 MNHEY, CDR2 SMNVEV (reference sequence). The junction had 14 bases not matched to a gene; V was cut back by 6 bases and J by 0 bases. DNA of the CDR3: TGTGCCAGCAGCCCCTTGACAGGGCCCTCTCTAGCCAAAAACATTCAGTACTTC. It codes for CASSPLTGPSLAKNIQYF.